This T cell receptor beta chain originates from a study of CD8 T cells in ankylosing spondylitis. Study-level points and caveats: Disease-associated clones were reportedly significantly overrepresented in matched ankylosing spondylitis synovial fluid.

From germline, CDR1 is MDHEN and CDR2 SYDVKM. After removal of 6 bases from V and 3 bases from J, the junction contained 7 bases not matched to a gene. The CDR3 totals 14 residues. Via MiXCR, TCRdb re-called the 5' RACE reads, giving one row per CDR3 protein. The sample has fewer than 350,000 distinct CDR3 sequences; 11% are singletons. This clonotype came up many times. The antigen remains unidentified. V and J are TRBV28 and TRBJ2-7; 8 bases fit TRBD1. The specimen was blood, either unsorted or a sorted T cell fraction (not recorded which). The origin of this receptor is a female donor with ankylosing spondylitis or in good health (not recorded which). The CDR3 nucleotides are TGTGCCAGCAGCTACCCGACAGGGGTCTACGAGCAGTACTTC. Protein product: CASSYPTGVYEQYF. Complete variable domain (other parts from reference TRBV28 and TRBJ2-7): DVKVTQSSRYLVKRTGEKVFLECVQDMDHENMFWYRQDPGLGLRLIYFSYDVKMKEKGDIPEGYSVSREKKERFSLILESASTNQTSMYLCASSYPTGVYEQYFGPGTRLTVT.